This T cell receptor beta chain stems from a study of T cell changes during pregnancy in multiple sclerosis. V dropped 4 bases and J dropped 8; count of bases not matched to a gene: 15. CDR1 SGHNT and CDR2 YYREEE come from the germline V gene (reference sequence). The CDR3 spans 15 residues. Some clones are missing from TCRdb's copy, which holds only in-frame ones; the method was immunoSEQ multiplex PCR. The top ten hold 0.76% of the sample, which has fewer than 65,000 clones, about 89% seen once. The clonotype comes from a female donor with multiple sclerosis, enrolled in a pregnancy study. V and J are TRBV5-4 and TRBJ2-7, with TRBD2 matching 7 bases. Sequencing was performed on CD4+ T cells from peripheral blood mononuclear cells, taken in the first trimester of pregnancy. This CDR3 is CASSLSGRGYSKQYF. The CDR3 DNA follows: TGTGCCAGCAGCCTCTCAGGGCGGGGGTACTCAAAGCAGTACTTC. Drawing the rest from reference TRBV5-4 and TRBJ2-7, the complete variable domain is ETGVTQSPTHLIKTRGQQVTLRCSSQSGHNTVSWYQQALGQGPQFIFQYYREEENGRGNFPPRFSGLQFPNYSSELNVNALELDDSALYLCASSLSGRGYSKQYFGPGTRLTVT.